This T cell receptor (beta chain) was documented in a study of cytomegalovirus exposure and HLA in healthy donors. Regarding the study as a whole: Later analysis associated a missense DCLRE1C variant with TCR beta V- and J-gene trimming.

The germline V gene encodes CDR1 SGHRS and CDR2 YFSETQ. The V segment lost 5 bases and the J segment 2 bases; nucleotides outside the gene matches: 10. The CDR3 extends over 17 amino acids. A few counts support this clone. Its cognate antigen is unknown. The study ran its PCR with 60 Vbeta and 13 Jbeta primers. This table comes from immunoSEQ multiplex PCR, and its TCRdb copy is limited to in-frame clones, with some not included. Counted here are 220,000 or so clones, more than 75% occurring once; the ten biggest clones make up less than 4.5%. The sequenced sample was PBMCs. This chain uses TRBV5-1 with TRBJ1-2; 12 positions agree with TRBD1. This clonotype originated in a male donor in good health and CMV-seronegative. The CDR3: CASRPSTGQGANYGYTF. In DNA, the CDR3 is TGCGCCAGCAGACCTTCCACGGGACAGGGGGCAAACTATGGCTACACCTTC.